The 11 T cell receptor beta chains below come from one sample, sequenced in a study of CD8+CD57+ T cells in acquired aplastic anemia (dated by TCRdb to 2016 to 2019). The patients picked for sequencing were ones in whom flow cytometry had shown an expansion of CD8+CD57+ cells. The data were produced on an Illumina HiSeq 2000. TCR beta VDJ combination and CDR3 sequence profiling used genomic DNA as the template. TCRdb redid the processing of the public reads, applying fastp at Q25 and MiXCR, and retained in-frame beta chains. Entries are consolidated by CDR3 protein sequence, retaining the most common genes and DNA. Across this sample there are approximately 180,000 distinct CDR3 sequences, with about 60% seen only once. Of the sample, under 55% is held by the ten largest clones. Sequences were obtained from sorted CD4+, CD8+, or CD8+CD57+ T cells (not recorded which) from PBMCs. All receptors derive from a human donor with aplastic anemia.

This clonotype has just one count. The V and J genes are TRBV19 and TRBJ2-7; D unclear. Deletions cut 4 bases from V and 7 bases from J, with 14 bases between. The CDR3 is 13 amino acids. CDR1 and CDR2 (germline): LNHDA, SQIVND (reference sequence). This chain's CDR3 is CASSNGERSEQYF. The DNA for the CDR3 is TGTGCCAGTAGTAATGGAGAACGGTCGGAGCAGTACTTC. Combining the CDR3 with reference TRBV19 and TRBJ2-7 gives the whole variable domain DGGITQSPKYLFRKEGQNVTLSCEQNLNHDAMYWYRQDPGQGLRLIYYSQIVNDFQKGDIAEGYSVSREKKESFPLTVTSAQKNPTAFYLCASSNGERSEQYFGPGTRLTVT.

The chain uses TRBV2 and TRBJ2-7; 10 bases line up with TRBD1. CDR1 and CDR2 from the germline V gene are SNHLY and FYNNEI. This CDR3 region has 14 residues. The CDR3 is CATGTGTGAEEQYF. The CDR3 region has the DNA TGTGCGACCGGGACGGGGACAGGGGCGGAGGAGCAGTACTTC.

The genes are TRBV7-3 and TRBJ2-5; TRBD2 is a possible D gene (6 bases). Trimming stripped 2 bases from V and 3 bases from J, with 13 bases between. Germline CDR1 is SGHTA and CDR2 is FQGTGA. This CDR3 has 15 amino acids. CDR3 sequence reads: CASSLGARGKETQYF. In DNA, the CDR3 is TGTGCCAGCAGCTTAGGGGCCCGGGGGAAAGAGACCCAGTACTTC.

This rearrangement joins TRBV7-3 to TRBJ2-1, with D tentatively TRBD2 (6 bases). Germline assignment: CDR1 SGHTA and CDR2 FQGTGA. With 3 bases removed from V and 4 bases from J, the gap between germline ends came to 10 bases. The CDR3 is 14 amino acids. This chain's CDR3 is CASSLGGNYNEQFF. The CDR3 DNA sequence: TGTGCCAGCAGCTTGGGAGGAAATTACAATGAGCAGTTCTTC.

This clonotype has a count of ten or more. The gene calls are TRBV5-8 and TRBJ1-2, with D possibly being TRBD1 (5 bases). The CDR3 has 14 residues. Germline V gene data show CDR1 as SGHTS and CDR2 as YDEGEE. The V end was cut by 3 bases, the J end by 0 bases, with 9 bases between. The CDR3 loop reads CASSSDISNYGYTF. The CDR3 DNA follows: TGTGCCAGCAGCTCGGACATTTCTAACTATGGCTACACCTTC.

This clonotype was counted a few times. This chain joins TRBV24-1 and TRBJ2-5; TRBD1 aligns across 9 bases. Germline assignment: CDR1 KGHDR and CDR2 SFDVKD. The CDR3 is made up of 14 amino acids. The junction had 7 bases not matched to a gene; V was cut back by 6 bases and J by 6 bases. CDR3 sequence reads: CATSSGQGLQTQYF. CDR3 sequence (DNA): TGTGCCACCAGTTCGGGACAGGGTCTACAGACCCAGTACTTC.

V and J are TRBV19 and TRBJ2-5, with D uncertain. The V gene's germline CDR1 is LNHDA and CDR2 SQIVND (reference sequence). The CDR3 has 12 amino acids. With 4 bases removed from V and 2 bases from J, the gap between germline ends came to 5 bases. CDR3 residues: CASSRHQETQYF. Written as DNA, the CDR3 is TGTGCCAGTAGTAGACATCAAGAGACCCAGTACTTC.

The CDR3: CASSPIGGQSNEQFF. CDR3 nucleotide sequence: TGTGCCAGCAGCCCGATAGGGGGACAGAGCAATGAGCAGTTCTTC. The V and J genes are TRBV7-7 and TRBJ2-1, with 7 positions matching TRBD1. V lost 5 bases and J lost 6; bases outside the gene matches: 10. Germline values: CDR1 SSHAT, CDR2 FNYEAQ (reference sequence). The CDR3 totals 15 residues.

This clonotype has only a few counts. V and J are TRBV24-1 and TRBJ2-6; D is possibly TRBD1 (5 bases). V lost 7 bases, J lost 0 bases, and 9 bases lay in between. From germline, CDR1 is KGHDR and CDR2 SFDVKD. The length of the CDR3 is 15 residues. The CDR3 loop reads CATSVQGSGANVLTF. The CDR3 coding sequence is TGTGCCACCAGCGTTCAGGGCTCTGGGGCCAACGTCCTGACTTTC.

The rearrangement links TRBV9 to TRBJ2-5, with D possibly being TRBD2 (7 bases). V lost 0 bases to trimming and J lost 5 bases, with 20 bases between them. From germline, CDR1 is SGDLS and CDR2 YYNGEE. The CDR3 spans 17 residues. Here the CDR3 DNA reads TGTGCCAGCAGCGTAGAGGGGGGGTTGAGGTTGGCGGAGACCCAGTACTTC. This encodes CASSVEGGLRLAETQYF.

This chain joins TRBV3-1 and TRBJ1-2; D is uncertain. CDR1 and CDR2 from the germline V gene are LGHDT and YNNKEL (reference sequence). V lost 2 bases, J lost 4 bases, and 11 bases lay in between. The CDR3 is made up of 14 amino acids. The CDR3, as DNA: TGTGCCAGCAGCCAAAACTTGGAGATCTATGGCTACACCTTC. As protein: CASSQNLEIYGYTF.